The 9 T cell receptor beta chains below come from one sample, sequenced in a study of neurological immune-mediated disorders. TCRdb reprocessed the 5' RACE reads with MiXCR, giving one entry per CDR3 protein. Found here are under 85,000 distinct CDR3 sequences, approximately 5.3% of them singletons; the top ten hold roughly 6%. Sequencing input: PBMCs. The receptors shown here come from a human donor with multiple sclerosis. The donor label of this sample is uncertain.

In its sample, this clonotype was seen a few times. The V gene is TRBV7-2, the J gene TRBJ1-1, with TRBD1 as a possible D gene (6 bases). The germline V gene encodes CDR1 SGHTA and CDR2 FQGNSA. CDR3 length equals 15 residues. V was shortened by 1 base and J by 5 bases, with 14 bases between the two germline ends. The CDR3 nucleotides are TGTGCCAGCAGCTTAGGAACAGGGTTAGGGACTGAAGCTTTCTTT. Translated, it gives CASSLGTGLGTEAFF.

This clonotype was found many times. The V and J genes are TRBV5-5 and TRBJ2-1; 7 bases are shared with TRBD1. The CDR3 sequence is 15 residues long. Losses at the gene ends were 2 bases for V and 4 bases for J; bases not matched to a gene: 6. The V gene's germline CDR1 is SGHKS and CDR2 YYEKEE (reference sequence). The DNA of the CDR3 is TGTGCCAGCAGCTTTCCCGGGACAGCATACAATGAGCAGTTCTTC. Its protein product is CASSFPGTAYNEQFF.

This clonotype was recorded many times. The gene calls are TRBV4-1 and TRBJ2-5; a weak D match, TRBD1 (6 bases). The CDR3 is 13 amino acids. The ends were cut back, 1 base at V and 5 bases at J, with 8 bases in the middle. Per the germline V gene, CDR1 is MGHRA and CDR2 is YSYEKL. The chain's CDR3 is CASSQGRGETQYF. CDR3 DNA: TGCGCCAGCAGCCAAGGCAGGGGTGAGACCCAGTACTTC.

This clonotype has at least ten counts. The chain has TRBV5-1 and TRBJ1-2; the match to TRBD1 covers 7 bases. Germline CDR1 and CDR2: SGHRS and YFSETQ. The junction had 3 bases not matched to a gene; V was cut back by 0 bases and J by 4 bases. The CDR3 is 14 residues long. The CDR3 spells CASSLGGQSYGYTF. In DNA form, the CDR3 reads TGCGCCAGCAGCTTGGGGGGACAGTCCTATGGCTACACCTTC.

The table lists this clonotype with many counts. The CDR3 here is CASSARSGANVLTF. The CDR3 nucleotides are TGTGCCAGCAGCGCCCGCTCTGGGGCCAACGTCCTGACTTTC. The gene calls are TRBV9 and TRBJ2-6; D is unresolved. This CDR3 spans 14 amino acids. V shed 3 bases and J shed 0 bases, with 4 bases lying between them. Germline CDR1 reads SGDLS; CDR2 reads YYNGEE.

This clonotype came up many times. V is TRBV12-3 or TRBV12-4 and J is TRBJ2-2; D unclear. Trimming took off 2 bases at V and 0 bases at J, with 7 bases between the two ends. This CDR3 has 15 residues. The DNA for the CDR3 is TGTGCCAGCAGTTTATGGCAGACGAACACCGGGGAGCTGTTTTTT. Translation gives CASSLWQTNTGELFF.

This clonotype was seen a handful of times. The gene calls are TRBV2 and TRBJ1-2, with D maybe TRBD1 (5 bases). Trimming took 8 bases from V and 4 from J, leaving 11 bases between them. This CDR3 is 12 amino acids long. From germline, CDR1 is SNHLY and CDR2 FYNNEI. CDR3 in amino acids: CASGARSYGYTF. The CDR3 DNA follows: TGTGCCAGCGGGGCCAGGAGCTATGGCTACACCTTC.

The sample holds many counts of this clonotype. This chain connects TRBV11-2 to TRBJ1-4, with 8 bases aligning to TRBD1. V shed 5 bases and J 7 bases; nucleotides not matched to a gene: 6. Per germline, CDR1 SGHAT and CDR2 FQNNGV. CDR3 length equals 14 residues. The CDR3 here is CASSPRTGFEKLFF. The CDR3 DNA sequence: TGTGCCAGCAGCCCCCGGACAGGGTTTGAAAAACTGTTTTTT.

This chain links TRBV12-3 or TRBV12-4 with TRBJ1-2; 7 nucleotides match TRBD1. CDR3 size: 13 residues. V was clipped by 7 bases and J by 7 bases; unmatched bases: 9. The CDR3 nucleotides read TGTGCCAGCACCGATACAGGGGAGGCTGGCTACACCTTC. Protein: CASTDTGEAGYTF.